The 13 T cell receptor beta chains given below trace back to one sample, sequenced in a study of blood T cell repertoires in COVID-19. Only in-frame clones appear in the TCRdb table, and some are missing; sequencing was by immunoSEQ multiplex PCR. The sample includes some 200,000 clones, around 80% of them seen just once. Sequenced input: peripheral blood. Every receptor here comes from a woman between 40 and 55 years old who had recovered from COVID-19.

The chain combines TRBV5-6 with TRBJ1-3, with TRBD1 matching over 12 bases. From germline, CDR1 is SGHDT and CDR2 YYEEEE. Trimming removed 5 bases from V and 5 bases from J; junction bases left unmatched: 8. The CDR3 length is 16 residues. This CDR3 reads CASSSGQGARRNTIYF. The CDR3, as DNA: TGTGCCAGCAGTTCGGGACAGGGGGCGCGAAGAAACACCATATATTTT. The entire variable domain, with the rest obtained from reference TRBV5-6 and TRBJ1-3, is as follows: DAGVTQSPTHLIKTRGQQVTLRCSPKSGHDTVSWYQQALGQGPQFIFQYYEEEERQRGNFPDRFSGHQFPNYSSELNVNALLLGDSALYLCASSSGQGARRNTIYFGEGSWLTVV.

The chain couples TRBV7-9 to TRBJ2-2; TRBD1 aligns across 10 bases. There are 15 residues in the CDR3. Trimming cost V 5 bases and J 3 bases; bases outside gene matches: 3. Germline V gene data show CDR1 as SEHNR and CDR2 as FQNEAQ (reference sequence). CDR3 loop: CASSRGQGDTGELFF. CDR3 bases: TGTGCCAGCAGCCGTGGACAGGGGGACACCGGGGAGCTGTTTTTT.

Points on this clone: A read error may account for a junction end that differs from germline. This CDR3 reads CASSKGQNEKLFF. The CDR3, as DNA: TGTGCTAGCAGCAAGGGACAGAATGAAAAACTGTTTTTT. The chain recombines TRBV7-7 with TRBJ1-4, with 7 nucleotides matching TRBD1. The CDR3 length is 13 residues. CDR1 SSHAT and CDR2 FNYEAQ come from the germline V gene (reference sequence).

This chain joins TRBV11-3 and TRBJ2-7, with D unresolved. CDR3 length: 15 residues. Trimming removed 4 bases from V and 2 bases from J, with 15 bases in between. Germline-derived CDR1 and CDR2 are SGHNT and YENEEA. The CDR3 sequence: CASSSQVRPTYEQYF. In DNA, the CDR3 is TGTGCCAGCAGCTCCCAGGTCCGACCTACCTACGAGCAGTACTTC.

This chain joins TRBV6-5 and TRBJ2-5; D is perhaps TRBD1 (7 bases). CDR3 length: 14 amino acids. Trimming removed 8 bases at V and 1 base at J, with 14 bases between. Germline CDR1 is MNHEY and CDR2 is SVGAGI. CDR3 in amino acids: CASSARGVQETQYF. In nucleotides, the CDR3 is TGTGCCAGCTCGGCCAGGGGGGTCCAAGAGACCCAGTACTTC.

This clone was counted a few times. The V and J genes are TRBV3-1 (or the pseudogene TRBV3-2) and TRBJ1-6, with TRBD1 matching over 8 bases. The CDR3 consists of 14 residues. From germline, CDR1 is LGHDT and CDR2 YNNKEL (reference sequence). Trimming removed 4 bases from V and 7 bases from J; junction bases left unmatched: 3. CDR3 residues: CASSPRQGNSPLHF. The CDR3 nucleotides read TGTGCCAGCAGCCCTAGACAGGGGAATTCACCCCTCCACTTT.

The chain uses TRBV7-9 and TRBJ2-6; 7 bases map to TRBD1. The CDR3 is 15 residues long. The germline gives CDR1 SEHNR, CDR2 FQNEAQ (reference sequence). J lost 4 bases, V lost 5 bases, and 5 bases had no gene match. The DNA of the CDR3 is TGTGCCAGCAGCCCTACAGGGGACGGGGCCAACGTCCTGACTTTC. Translated: CASSPTGDGANVLTF.

The chain joins TRBV10-1 to TRBJ2-3; possibly TRBD2 for D (5 bases). The germline V and J ends were trimmed by 2 bases and 4 bases, with 13 bases remaining between them. CDR1 is WNHNN, CDR2 SYGVQD, per germline (reference sequence). CDR3 length: 15 residues. CDR3 DNA: TGCGCCAGCAGTGAGGACTCTGGAGGCTCAGATACGCAGTATTTT. It is translated as CASSEDSGGSDTQYF.

V usage is TRBV6-2 or TRBV6-3 and J usage is TRBJ2-7; 9 bases match TRBD2. CDR3 length equals 13 residues. The V gene end was trimmed by 5 bases and the J gene end by 6 bases; junction bases not matched to a gene: 5. The germline V gene encodes CDR1 MNHEY and CDR2 SVGEGT. In nucleotides, the CDR3 is TGTGCCAGCAGTGCCGGACTAGCGCTCGAGCAGTACTTC. Amino acids: CASSAGLALEQYF.

The chain couples TRBV12-3 or TRBV12-4 to TRBJ1-2; D is possibly TRBD1 (5 bases). The CDR3 has 13 residues. Trimming took 6 bases from V and 6 from J, leaving 14 bases between them. The DNA for the CDR3 is TGTGCCAGCAGCTGGGGGGGTCGGGATGGCTACACCTTC. It encodes CASSWGGRDGYTF.

V is TRBV7-2 and J is TRBJ1-5; no clear D. The CDR3 sequence is 15 residues long. From germline, CDR1 is SGHTA and CDR2 FQGNSA. V gave up 2 bases and J gave up 0 bases, with 8 bases separating them. CDR3 sequence reads: CASSLIHVSNQPQHF. The CDR3 DNA reads as TGTGCCAGCAGCTTAATCCATGTTAGCAATCAGCCCCAGCATTTT.

The chain combines TRBV7-9 with TRBJ1-2, with D unclear. This CDR3 comprises 13 residues. The germline V gene encodes CDR1 SEHNR and CDR2 FQNEAQ (reference sequence). Deletions cut 5 bases from V and 3 bases from J, with 10 bases between. CDR3 DNA: TGTGCCAGCAGCCCCCCGCCAGACTATGGCTACACCTTC. Translated, it gives CASSPPPDYGYTF.

The rearrangement uses TRBV7-2 and TRBJ2-3; the D gene is possibly TRBD2 (5 bases). There are 17 residues in the CDR3. The germline V gene encodes CDR1 SGHTA and CDR2 FQGNSA. V gave up 2 bases and J gave up 0 bases, with 15 bases separating them. CDR3 sequence reads: CASSLRGYSRSTDTQYF. The DNA of the CDR3 is TGTGCCAGCAGCTTACGAGGGTACTCCCGTAGCACAGATACGCAGTATTTT.